The 21 T cell receptor beta chains below all came from one sample that was sequenced in a study of ipilimumab plus nivolumab after autologous stem cell transplantation. Profiled with immunoSEQ multiplex PCR; TCRdb holds only in-frame clones, not every one. The sample has fewer than 15,000 clones; roughly 75% are singletons. Sequenced material: PBMCs, taken in a trial of ipilimumab plus nivolumab as post-transplant consolidation. These receptors were obtained from a male donor with multiple myeloma.

This clone turned up a few times. The CDR3, as DNA: TGTGCCAGCAGGTTTCTCACAGATGAGCAGTTCTTC. As protein: CASRFLTDEQFF. V usage is TRBV5-6 and J usage is TRBJ2-1; no definite D call. Germline CDR1 reads SGHDT; CDR2 reads YYEEEE. Trimming shortened V by 5 bases and J by 8 bases, and 11 bases separated the two germline ends. This CDR3 contains 12 residues.

The CDR3: CASSLRRGSGDTQYF. The CDR3 DNA sequence: TGTGCCAGCAGCTTAAGGCGGGGGAGTGGAGATACGCAGTATTTT. V usage is TRBV7-3 and J usage is TRBJ2-3, with 7 bases matching TRBD2. The length of the CDR3 is 15 residues. Germline CDR1 SGHTA, CDR2 FQGTGA. V was pared by 1 base and J by 5 bases, with 6 bases of the junction left unmatched.

The chain combines TRBV10-1 with TRBJ2-1; 9 bases are a match to TRBD1. V gave up 0 bases and J gave up 4 bases; unmatched junction bases: 4. This CDR3 comprises 16 residues. CDR1 WNHNN and CDR2 SYGVQD come from the germline V gene (reference sequence). The CDR3 sequence: CASSESGTGRYNEQFF. The CDR3 DNA reads as TGCGCCAGCAGTGAGTCAGGGACAGGGAGATACAATGAGCAGTTCTTC.

The V and J genes are TRBV5-4 and TRBJ2-5, with unresolved D. CDR3 size: 14 residues. Between the trimmed V and J ends, which lost 0 bases and 3 bases, there was a span of 9 bases. Per the germline V gene, CDR1 is SGHNT and CDR2 is YYREEE (reference sequence). CDR3 DNA: TGTGCCAGCAGCTTGGGAGGTCAAAAAGAGACCCAGTACTTC. Translating it yields CASSLGGQKETQYF.

V and J are TRBV18 and TRBJ1-2, with no clear D. The CDR3 loop spans 14 amino acids. Germline CDR1 reads KGHSH; CDR2 reads LQKENI. With 2 bases removed from V and 2 bases from J, the gap between germline ends came to 9 bases. The CDR3 sequence: CASSPSDSNYGYTF. CDR3 bases: TGTGCCAGCTCACCATCAGATTCAAACTATGGCTACACCTTC.

Details on this clone: One junction end disagrees with the germline gene, perhaps due to a read error. The gene calls are TRBV9 and TRBJ1-2; the D is unclear. The CDR3 is made up of 12 amino acids. The germline V gene encodes CDR1 SGDLS and CDR2 YYNGEE. This chain's CDR3 is CVSSPAFGGYTF. As DNA, the CDR3 is TGTGTCAGCAGCCCCGCTTTCGGAGGCTACACCTTC.

Here the CDR3 DNA reads TGTGCCAGCAGTTACTCCCGTCCGGCGGGAGATGAGCAGTTCTTC. It encodes CASSYSRPAGDEQFF. The chain recombines TRBV6-5 with TRBJ2-1, with 7 bases identical to TRBD2. Trimming removed 0 bases from V and 8 bases from J; junction bases left unmatched: 7. Germline V gene lookup returns CDR1 MNHEY and CDR2 SVGAGI. The CDR3 runs to 15 residues.

The chain joins TRBV10-3 to TRBJ2-6; D gene unclear. The V end was cut by 5 bases, the J end by 5 bases, with 19 bases between. Germline loops: CDR1 ENHRY, CDR2 SYGVKD. The CDR3 has 17 amino acids. As DNA, the CDR3 is TGTGCCATCAGTCATGTCTGCATACAAAGTCGGGCCAACGTCCTGACTTTC. Amino acids: CAISHVCIQSRANVLTF.

This chain joins TRBV5-1 and TRBJ1-4; D unresolved. Germline loops: CDR1 SGHRS, CDR2 YFSETQ. Trimming left V 0 bases short and J 8 bases short, with 14 bases between. CDR3 length: 15 residues. The chain's CDR3 is CASSLALGGGEKLFF. For the CDR3, the DNA is TGCGCCAGCAGCTTGGCGCTCGGAGGAGGAGAAAAACTGTTTTTT. The full variable domain, in which reference TRBV5-1 and TRBJ1-4 provide the parts outside the CDR3, is KAGVTQTPRYLIKTRGQQVTLSCSPISGHRSVSWYQQTPGQGLQFLFEYFSETQRNKGNFPGRFSGRQFSNSRSEMNVSTLELGDSALYLCASSLALGGGEKLFFGSGTQLSVL.

The chain links TRBV19 to TRBJ2-2; 9 nucleotides agree with TRBD2. Germline V gives CDR1 LNHDA, CDR2 SQIVND (reference sequence). The CDR3 spans 20 residues. J was trimmed by 3 bases and V by 0 bases; bases with no gene match: 14. As DNA, the CDR3 is TGTGCCAGTAGTATAGATTTTCCAGCGGGGGGCCTATATGACACCGGGGAGCTGTTTTTT. Translated: CASSIDFPAGGLYDTGELFF.

This clone showed up just a few times. The chain has TRBV6-5 and TRBJ2-2, with D possibly matching TRBD2 (6 bases). Germline CDR1 MNHEY, CDR2 SVGAGI. Trimming removed 4 bases at V and 5 bases at J, with 11 bases between. The CDR3 covers 14 residues. The DNA of the CDR3 is TGTGCCAGCAGTTGGGCCGGGAGTACCGGGGAGCTGTTTTTT. Protein: CASSWAGSTGELFF.

The V gene is TRBV5-4, the J gene TRBJ1-5, with D tentatively TRBD1 (6 bases). The CDR3 consists of 15 residues. Germline V CDR1 and CDR2: SGHNT, YYREEE (reference sequence). Trimming took 3 bases from V and 6 from J, leaving 16 bases between them. The CDR3, as DNA: TGTGCCAGCAGCTCCCGGGACATCCCGGGTCAGCCCCAGCATTTT. The encoded protein is CASSSRDIPGQPQHF.

This sequence joins TRBV19 and TRBJ2-3; 9 bases are shared with TRBD2. This CDR3 contains 17 residues. The germline CDR1 and CDR2 sequences are LNHDA and SQIVND (reference sequence). Losses at the gene ends were 7 bases for V and 1 base for J; bases not matched to a gene: 12. This CDR3 is CASTRAGGNLGTDTQYF. Here the CDR3 DNA reads TGTGCCAGTACGCGGGCGGGGGGGAACCTCGGCACAGATACGCAGTATTTT.

The CDR3 protein is CASTPSRVGSGQETQYF. In DNA form, the CDR3 reads TGTGCCAGCACCCCCTCACGCGTTGGGAGCGGGCAAGAGACCCAGTACTTC. The chain links TRBV28 to TRBJ2-5, with D maybe TRBD2 (6 bases). The CDR3 extends over 17 amino acids. CDR1 and CDR2 (germline): MDHEN, SYDVKM. V dropped 7 bases and J dropped 2 bases, with 23 bases sitting between them.

This clone was recorded only once. The rearrangement joins TRBV2 to TRBJ2-5; TRBD1 agrees at 9 bases. V was clipped by 5 bases and J by 4 bases; unmatched bases: 5. In germline, CDR1 is SNHLY, CDR2 FYNNEI. This CDR3 contains 14 residues. CDR3 protein: CASSRDRAAETQYF. Written as DNA, the CDR3 is TGTGCCAGCAGTCGGGACAGGGCTGCAGAGACCCAGTACTTC. The full variable domain, in which reference TRBV2 and TRBJ2-5 provide the parts outside the CDR3, is EPEVTQTPSHQVTQMGQEVILRCVPISNHLYFYWYRQILGQKVEFLVSFYNNEISEKSEIFDDQFSVERPDGSNFTLKIRSTKLEDSAMYFCASSRDRAAETQYFGPGTRLLVL.

The V gene is TRBV27, the J gene TRBJ1-5; tentatively, D is TRBD1 (5 bases). V was shortened by 6 bases and J by 5 bases, with 14 bases between the two germline ends. CDR3 length equals 14 residues. The germline V gene has CDR1 MNHEY and CDR2 SMNVEV (reference sequence). The CDR3 here is CASSSGTGHQPQHF. The CDR3, as DNA: TGTGCCAGCAGCTCAGGGACGGGACATCAGCCCCAGCATTTT.

The chain has TRBV6-1 and TRBJ1-1; 9 bases agree with TRBD1. CDR3 length equals 13 residues. The V gene end was trimmed by 8 bases and the J gene end by 5 bases; junction bases not matched to a gene: 6. CDR1 is MNHNS, CDR2 SASEGT, per germline. The chain's CDR3 is CASHRGHGTEAFF. CDR3 nucleotide sequence: TGTGCCAGCCACAGGGGGCATGGGACTGAAGCTTTCTTT.

This sequence joins TRBV30 and TRBJ1-4; D is uncertain. The V gene's germline CDR1 is GTSNPN and CDR2 SVGIG (reference sequence). The length of the CDR3 is 13 residues. V gave up 3 bases and J gave up 4 bases, with 9 bases separating them. CDR3 sequence (DNA): TGTGCCTGGAGAGGAGCGGGTAATGAAAAACTGTTTTTT. Translated: CAWRGAGNEKLFF.

CDR3 nucleotide sequence: TGTGCCAGCAGCTTAGGGGGGCGCGATTACGCTGAAGCTTTCTTT. It translates to CASSLGGRDYAEAFF. V and J are TRBV7-3 and TRBJ1-1; D might be TRBD1 (6 bases). CDR1 and CDR2 (germline): SGHTA, FQGTGA. Trimming shortened V by 2 bases and J by 6 bases, and 16 bases separated the two germline ends. The CDR3 is 15 amino acids.

The rearrangement uses TRBV7-2 and TRBJ1-5, with D uncertain. V dropped 5 bases and J dropped 4 bases, with 9 bases sitting between them. The V gene's germline CDR1 is SGHTA and CDR2 FQGNSA. The CDR3 has 13 residues. CDR3 region: CASSPLENQPQHF. Written as DNA, the CDR3 is TGTGCCAGCAGCCCCCTTGAGAATCAGCCCCAGCATTTT.

V gene TRBV5-6 combines with J gene TRBJ2-5; D assignment may be TRBD1 or TRBD2 (5 bases each). The germline V gene encodes CDR1 SGHDT and CDR2 YYEEEE. V was trimmed by 8 bases and J by 4 bases, leaving 15 bases between them. There are 13 residues in the CDR3. CDR3 sequence reads: CASSTWGRETQYF. The CDR3 DNA sequence: TGTGCCAGTTCCACCTGGGGGAGAGAGACCCAGTACTTC.